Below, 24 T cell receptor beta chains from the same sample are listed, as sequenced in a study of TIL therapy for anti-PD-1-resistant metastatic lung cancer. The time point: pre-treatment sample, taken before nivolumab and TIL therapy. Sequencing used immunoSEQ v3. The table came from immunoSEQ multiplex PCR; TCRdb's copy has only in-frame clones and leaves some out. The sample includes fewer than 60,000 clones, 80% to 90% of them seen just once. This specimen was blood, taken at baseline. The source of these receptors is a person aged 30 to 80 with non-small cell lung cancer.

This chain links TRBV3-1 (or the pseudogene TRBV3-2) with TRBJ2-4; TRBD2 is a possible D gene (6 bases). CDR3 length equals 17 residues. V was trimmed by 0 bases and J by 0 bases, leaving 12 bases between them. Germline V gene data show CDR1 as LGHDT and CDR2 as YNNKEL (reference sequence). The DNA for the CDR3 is TGTGCCAGCAGCCAAGATTCGGGAGTACTAGCCAAAAACATTCAGTACTTC. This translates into CASSQDSGVLAKNIQYF.

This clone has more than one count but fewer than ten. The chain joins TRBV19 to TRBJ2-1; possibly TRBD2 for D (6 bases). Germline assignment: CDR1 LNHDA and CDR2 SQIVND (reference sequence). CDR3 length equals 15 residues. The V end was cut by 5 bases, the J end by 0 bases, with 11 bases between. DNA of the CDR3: TGTGCCAGTAGTTATGGGGGGAGCTCCTACAATGAGCAGTTCTTC. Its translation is CASSYGGSSYNEQFF.

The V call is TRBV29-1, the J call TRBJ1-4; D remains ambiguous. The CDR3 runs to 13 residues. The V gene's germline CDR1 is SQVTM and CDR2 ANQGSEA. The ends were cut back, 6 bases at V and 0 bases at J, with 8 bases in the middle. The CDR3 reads CSVSGTTNEKLFF. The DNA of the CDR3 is TGCAGCGTCTCCGGGACAACTAATGAAAAACTGTTTTTT. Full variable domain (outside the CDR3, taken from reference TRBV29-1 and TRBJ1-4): SAVISQKPSRDICQRGTSLTIQCQVDSQVTMMFWYRQQPGQSLTLIATANQGSEATYESGFVIDKFPISRPNLTFSTLTVSNMSPEDSSIYLCSVSGTTNEKLFFGSGTQLSVL.

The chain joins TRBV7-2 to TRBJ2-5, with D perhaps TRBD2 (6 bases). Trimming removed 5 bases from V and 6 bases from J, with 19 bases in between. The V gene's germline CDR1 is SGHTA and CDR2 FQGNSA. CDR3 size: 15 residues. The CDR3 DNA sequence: TGTGCCAGCAGCCCGGGGGTGGGACCCGGGAAGACCCAGTACTTC. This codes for CASSPGVGPGKTQYF.

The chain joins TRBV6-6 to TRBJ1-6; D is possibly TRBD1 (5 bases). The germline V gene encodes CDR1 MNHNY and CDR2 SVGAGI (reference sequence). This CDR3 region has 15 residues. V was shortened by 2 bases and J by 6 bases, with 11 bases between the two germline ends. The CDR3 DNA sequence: TGTGCCAGCAGTTACGGGGCTTCGCGTAATTCACCCCTCCACTTT. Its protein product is CASSYGASRNSPLHF.

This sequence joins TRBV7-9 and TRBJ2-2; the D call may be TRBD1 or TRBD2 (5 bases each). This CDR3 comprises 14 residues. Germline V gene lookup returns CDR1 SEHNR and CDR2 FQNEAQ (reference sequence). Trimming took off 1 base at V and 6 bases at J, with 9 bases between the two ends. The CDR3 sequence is CASSLVWGSGELFF. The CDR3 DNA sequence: TGTGCCAGCAGCTTAGTGTGGGGGTCCGGGGAGCTGTTTTTT.

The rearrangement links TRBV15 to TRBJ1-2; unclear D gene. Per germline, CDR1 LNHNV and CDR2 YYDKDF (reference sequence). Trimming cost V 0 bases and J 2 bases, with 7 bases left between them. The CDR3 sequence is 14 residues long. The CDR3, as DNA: TGTGCCACCAGCAGAGATCCCAAAAACTATGGCTACACCTTC. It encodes CATSRDPKNYGYTF.

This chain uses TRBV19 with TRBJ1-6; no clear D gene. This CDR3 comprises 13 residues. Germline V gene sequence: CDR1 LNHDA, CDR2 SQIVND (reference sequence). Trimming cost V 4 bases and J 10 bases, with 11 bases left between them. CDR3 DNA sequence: TGTGCCAGTAGTAGTCAGACCGACTCACCCCTCCACTTT. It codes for CASSSQTDSPLHF.

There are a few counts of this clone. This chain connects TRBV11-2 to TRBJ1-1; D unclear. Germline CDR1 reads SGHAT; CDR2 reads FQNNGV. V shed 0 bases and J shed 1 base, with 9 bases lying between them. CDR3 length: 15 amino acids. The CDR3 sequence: CASSLDPSPNTEAFF. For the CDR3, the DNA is TGTGCCAGCAGCTTAGATCCATCCCCGAACACTGAAGCTTTCTTT.

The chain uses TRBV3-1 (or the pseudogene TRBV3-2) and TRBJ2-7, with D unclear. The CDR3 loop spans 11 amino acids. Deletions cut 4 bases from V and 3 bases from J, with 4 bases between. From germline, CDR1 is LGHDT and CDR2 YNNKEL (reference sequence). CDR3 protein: CASSRLYEQYF. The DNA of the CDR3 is TGTGCCAGCAGCCGACTCTACGAGCAGTACTTC.

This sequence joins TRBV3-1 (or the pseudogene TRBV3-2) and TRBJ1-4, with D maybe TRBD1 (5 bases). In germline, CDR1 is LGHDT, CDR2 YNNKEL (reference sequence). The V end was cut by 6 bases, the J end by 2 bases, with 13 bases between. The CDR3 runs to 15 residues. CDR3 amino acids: CASSSGAVTNEKLFF. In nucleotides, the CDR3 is TGTGCCAGCAGTTCCGGGGCGGTCACTAATGAAAAACTGTTTTTT.

The CDR3 DNA reads TGTGCCAGCAGTTTCGACGGAGCCTACGAGCAGTACTTC. Its translation: CASSFDGAYEQYF. The V call is TRBV12-3 or TRBV12-4, the J call TRBJ2-7; no firm D call. With 3 bases removed from V and 2 bases from J, the gap between germline ends came to 8 bases. The CDR3 runs 13 residues.

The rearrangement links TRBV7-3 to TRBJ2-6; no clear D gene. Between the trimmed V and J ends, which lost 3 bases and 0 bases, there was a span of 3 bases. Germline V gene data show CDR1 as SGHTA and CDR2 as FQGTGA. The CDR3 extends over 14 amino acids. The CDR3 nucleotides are TGTGCCAGCAGCTTTTCCTCTGGGGCCAACGTCCTGACTTTC. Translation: CASSFSSGANVLTF.

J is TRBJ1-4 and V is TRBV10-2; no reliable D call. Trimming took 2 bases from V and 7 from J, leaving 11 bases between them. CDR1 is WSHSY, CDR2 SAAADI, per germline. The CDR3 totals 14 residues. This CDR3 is CASSEGPTGEKLFF. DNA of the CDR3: TGCGCCAGCAGTGAGGGGCCGACGGGTGAAAAACTGTTTTTT.

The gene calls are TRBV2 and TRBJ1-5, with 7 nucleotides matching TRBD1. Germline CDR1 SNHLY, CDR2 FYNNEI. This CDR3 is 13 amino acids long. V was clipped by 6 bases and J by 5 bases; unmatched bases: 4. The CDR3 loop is CASSLTGDQPQHF. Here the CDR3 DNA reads TGTGCCAGCAGCCTTACAGGGGATCAGCCCCAGCATTTT.

The CDR3 DNA follows: TGCGCCAGCAGTCAAGTTCTCAGGCCCACTAACTATGGCTACACCTTC. As protein: CASSQVLRPTNYGYTF. This sequence joins TRBV23-1 and TRBJ1-2, with D unresolved. TRBV23-1 is identified as an open reading frame with a role that is uncertain. V dropped 2 bases and J dropped 0 bases, with 13 bases sitting between them. The CDR3 sequence is 16 residues long.

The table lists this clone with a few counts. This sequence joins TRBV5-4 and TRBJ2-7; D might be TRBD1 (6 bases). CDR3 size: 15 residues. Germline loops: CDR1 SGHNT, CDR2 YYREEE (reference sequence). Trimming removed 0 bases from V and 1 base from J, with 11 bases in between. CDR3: CASSLDVGASYEQYF. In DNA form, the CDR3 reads TGTGCCAGCAGCTTGGATGTGGGGGCATCCTACGAGCAGTACTTC.

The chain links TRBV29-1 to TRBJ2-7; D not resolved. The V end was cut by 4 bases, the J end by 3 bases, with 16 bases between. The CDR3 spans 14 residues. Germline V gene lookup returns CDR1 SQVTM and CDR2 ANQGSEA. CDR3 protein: CSVAPSQSLYEQYF. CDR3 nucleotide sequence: TGCAGCGTTGCCCCCAGTCAAAGCCTCTACGAGCAGTACTTC.

The CDR3 DNA sequence: TGTGCCAGCAGCCAAGGATATGGTGGGGCCAACGTCCTGACTTTC. Translated, it gives CASSQGYGGANVLTF. This rearrangement joins TRBV14 to TRBJ2-6; D remains ambiguous. The CDR3 consists of 15 residues. The germline V gene encodes CDR1 SGHDN and CDR2 FVKESK. Trimming removed 1 base at V and 3 bases at J, with 7 bases between. Filled out from reference TRBV14 and TRBJ2-6, the complete variable domain reads EAGVTQFPSHSVIEKGQTVTLRCDPISGHDNLYWYRRVMGKEIKFLLHFVKESKQDESGMPNNRFLAERTGGTYSTLKVQPAELEDSGVYFCASSQGYGGANVLTFGAGSRLTVL.

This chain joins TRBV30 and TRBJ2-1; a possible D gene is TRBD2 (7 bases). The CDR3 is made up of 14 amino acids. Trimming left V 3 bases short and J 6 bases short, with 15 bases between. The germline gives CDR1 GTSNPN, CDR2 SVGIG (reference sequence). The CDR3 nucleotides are TGTGCCTGGAGGGGGGGCGGGAGTCCCAATGAGCAGTTCTTC. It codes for CAWRGGGSPNEQFF.

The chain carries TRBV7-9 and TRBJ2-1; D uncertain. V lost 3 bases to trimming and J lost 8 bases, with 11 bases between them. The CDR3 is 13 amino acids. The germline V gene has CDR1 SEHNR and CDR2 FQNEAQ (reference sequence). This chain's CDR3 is CASSFPTYHEQFF. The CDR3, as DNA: TGTGCCAGCAGCTTTCCCACTTACCATGAGCAGTTCTTC.

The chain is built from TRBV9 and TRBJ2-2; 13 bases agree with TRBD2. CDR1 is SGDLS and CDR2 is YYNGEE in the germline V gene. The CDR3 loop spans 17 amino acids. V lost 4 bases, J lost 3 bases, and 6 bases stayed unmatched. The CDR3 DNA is TGTGCCAGCAGCCCAAGAGGACTAGCGGGAGACACCGGGGAGCTGTTTTTT. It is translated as CASSPRGLAGDTGELFF.

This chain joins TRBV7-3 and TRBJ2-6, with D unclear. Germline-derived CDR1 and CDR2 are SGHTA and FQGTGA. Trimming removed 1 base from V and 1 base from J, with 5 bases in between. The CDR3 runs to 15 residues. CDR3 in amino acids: CASSLKGSGANVLTF. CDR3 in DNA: TGTGCCAGCAGCTTAAAAGGGTCTGGGGCCAACGTCCTGACTTTC. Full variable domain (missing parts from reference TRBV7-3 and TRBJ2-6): GAGVSQTPSNKVTEKGKYVELRCDPISGHTALYWYRQSLGQGPEFLIYFQGTGAADDSGLPNDRFFAVRPEGSVSTLKIQRTERGDSAVYLCASSLKGSGANVLTFGAGSRLTVL.

CDR3 amino acids: CASSHTGTNQETQYF. The CDR3 region has the DNA TGTGCCAGCAGCCATACCGGGACTAATCAAGAGACCCAGTACTTC. The chain recombines TRBV28 with TRBJ2-5; 7 positions match TRBD2. The CDR3 has 15 amino acids. Trimming took 6 bases from V and 2 from J; bases not matched to a gene: 9. Germline loops: CDR1 MDHEN, CDR2 SYDVKM.